Presented here are 8 T cell receptor beta chains from one specimen sequenced in a study of response to subunit inactivated influenza vaccine. TCRdb independently ran MiXCR on the RT-PCR reads; one entry per CDR3 protein. Among over 750,000 distinct CDR3 sequences listed, around 20% were seen once. The source material was PBMCs from blood, sampled roughly 5 days after vaccination. These receptors came from a man aged 45-60 years who received an inactivated influenza vaccine.

This clonotype was detected ten times or more. The rearrangement links TRBV29-1 to TRBJ2-7; unclear D gene. The CDR3 has 11 amino acids. Trimming took off 6 bases at V and 1 base at J, with 7 bases between the two ends. The germline V gene has CDR1 SQVTM and CDR2 ANQGSEA. DNA for the CDR3: TGCAGCGTCGTAGAGTCCTACGAGCAGTACTTC. Amino acid sequence: CSVVESYEQYF.

This clonotype was seen ten or more times. The junction differs from germline at one of its ends, possibly a read error. The rearrangement joins TRBV5-1 to TRBJ2-1; no clear D. Germline values: CDR1 SGHRS, CDR2 YFSETQ. This CDR3 comprises 13 residues. The CDR3 spells CASSLDSYNEQFF. CDR3 bases: TGTGCCAGTAGTCTGGACTCCTACAATGAGCAGTTCTTC.

This clonotype was seen more than once but under ten times. This sequence joins TRBV20-1 and TRBJ1-1; D is unclear. Germline V lookup: CDR1 DFQATT, CDR2 SNEGSKA (reference sequence). Trimming stripped 4 bases from V and 3 bases from J, with 9 bases between. This CDR3 spans 12 amino acids. The CDR3 sequence is CSAKVGDTEAFF. The CDR3 DNA reads TGCAGTGCTAAGGTCGGGGACACTGAAGCTTTCTTT.

The CDR3 DNA is TGCAGTGCTAGACCTCGGGGCAGGGTCACAGATACGCAGTATTTT. It yields the protein CSARPRGRVTDTQYF. This chain uses TRBV20-1 with TRBJ2-3; D tentatively reads TRBD1 or TRBD2 (5 bases each). Germline-derived CDR1 and CDR2 are DFQATT and SNEGSKA (reference sequence). The CDR3 spans 15 residues. V lost 2 bases, J lost 2 bases, and 14 bases lay in between.

In its sample, this clonotype was seen once. This rearrangement joins TRBV11-2 to TRBJ2-1; 13 bases fit TRBD2. The CDR3 consists of 14 residues. Germline V gene data show CDR1 as SGHAT and CDR2 as FQNNGV. With 6 bases clipped from V and 7 bases from J, the junction kept 3 bases outside the gene matches. The CDR3 sequence: CASSGLAGENEQFF. In nucleotides, the CDR3 is TGTGCCAGCAGTGGACTAGCGGGAGAAAATGAGCAGTTCTTC.

This clonotype was recorded a few times. The rearrangement uses TRBV29-1 and TRBJ2-5; no reliable D call. V was trimmed by 2 bases and J by 4 bases, leaving 11 bases between them. The CDR3 length is 13 residues. Per germline, CDR1 SQVTM and CDR2 ANQGSEA. CDR3: CSVEPGWGETQYF. The CDR3, as DNA: TGCAGCGTTGAACCGGGTTGGGGAGAGACCCAGTACTTC.

In its sample, this clonotype was seen a few times. The chain employs TRBV7-9 and TRBJ2-7, with 7 nucleotides matching TRBD1. The CDR3 spans 15 residues. The trim removed 7 bases at V and 1 base at J, leaving 10 bases unmatched. CDR1 is SEHNR, CDR2 FQNEAQ, per germline (reference sequence). In DNA form, the CDR3 reads TGTGCCAGCACCCGAGGGCAGGGGGAATCCTACGAGCAGTACTTC. This gives the protein CASTRGQGESYEQYF. The full variable domain, in which reference TRBV7-9 and TRBJ2-7 provide the parts outside the CDR3, is DTGVSQNPRHKITKRGQNVTFRCDPISEHNRLYWYRQTLGQGPEFLTYFQNEAQLEKSRLLSDRFSAERPKGSFSTLEIQRTEQGDSAMYLCASTRGQGESYEQYFGPGTRLTVT.

CDR3 sequence reads: CASSLVLFYEQYF. The CDR3 nucleotides read TGTGCCAGCAGCTTGGTACTCTTCTACGAGCAGTACTTC. The chain has TRBV7-2 and TRBJ2-7, with D hard to call. Deletions cut 3 bases from V and 3 bases from J, with 9 bases between. CDR1 is SGHTA, CDR2 FQGNSA, per germline. The CDR3 has 13 residues.